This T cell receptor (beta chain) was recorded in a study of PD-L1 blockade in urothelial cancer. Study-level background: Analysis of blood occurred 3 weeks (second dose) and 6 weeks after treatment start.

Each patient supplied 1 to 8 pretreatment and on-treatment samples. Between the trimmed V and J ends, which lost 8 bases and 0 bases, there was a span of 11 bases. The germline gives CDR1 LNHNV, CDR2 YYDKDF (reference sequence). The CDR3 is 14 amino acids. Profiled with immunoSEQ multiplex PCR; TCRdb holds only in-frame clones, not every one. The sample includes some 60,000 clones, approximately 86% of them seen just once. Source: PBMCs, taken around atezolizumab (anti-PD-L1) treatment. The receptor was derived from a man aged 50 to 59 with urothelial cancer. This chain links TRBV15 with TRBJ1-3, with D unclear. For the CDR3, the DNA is TGTGCCACCGTAAATCAGTACTCTGGAAACACCATATATTTT. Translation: CATVNQYSGNTIYF.